Sequencing of this T cell receptor beta chain was carried out in a study of vaccination and CD4 T cells after COVID-19. The CDR3 length is 15 residues. Unmatched junction bases numbered 8, after V lost 5 bases and J lost 7 bases. Germline V gene data show CDR1 as SGHVS and CDR2 as FNYEAQ. This clonotype is deemed medium-sized (0.01 to 0.1%). Its specificity is unknown. An Oncomine TCR Beta short-read assay was used to sequence the DNA from cultured CD4+ T cells. MiXCR was run by TCRdb on the PCR reads, yielding one entry per CDR3 protein. The sample carries more than 950 distinct CDR3 sequences, roughly 17% recorded once. The treatment was: roughly ten-day PBMC culture with coronavirus spike peptide pools or control peptides (ViraFEST assay). According to the study, CD4+ T cells from the unexposed donor were gathered ahead of the COVID-19 pandemic (2011-2018).

The clonotype comes from a human donor in good health. Sequences were obtained from CD4+ T cells from blood, cultured in vitro. This rearrangement joins TRBV7-6 to TRBJ1-6; TRBD1 aligns across 7 bases. CDR3 DNA sequence: TGTGCCAGCAGCGAGAGACAGGGAGGCAATTCACCCCTCCACTTT. This gives the protein CASSERQGGNSPLHF.